The sequence of this T cell receptor (beta chain) was determined in a study of glioma-infiltrating T cells. Study observations and caveats: Above-expected tissue-blood divergence occurred in all gliomas, most in low-grade ones.

As concerns this clonotype: Its antigen is not identified.

Germline V lookup: CDR1 SEHNR, CDR2 FQNEAQ (reference sequence). The germline V and J ends were trimmed by 8 bases and 0 bases, with 9 bases remaining between them. The CDR3 is made up of 13 amino acids. TCR alpha and beta CDR3 regions were amplified from RNA using iRepertoire nested multiplex PCR. In TCRdb, the multiplex PCR reads were re-called with MiXCR into one record per CDR3 protein. The table lists more than 350,000 distinct CDR3 sequences, more than 35% of them singletons. This sequence joins TRBV7-9 and TRBJ2-3; no clear D. The sequencing input was glioma tissue, nonneoplastic brain tissue, or PBMCs (not recorded which). The clonotype originates from a human donor with low-grade glioma or glioblastoma, undergoing nonglioma brain surgery, or in good health (not recorded which). CDR3: CASSQSSTDTQYF. DNA of the CDR3: TGTGCCAGCTCGCAGTCTAGCACAGATACGCAGTATTTT.